This entry features one T cell receptor (beta chain) sequence. Its specificity is not known. Sequencing used immunoSEQ multiplex PCR; TCRdb keeps in-frame clones, though not all of them. In the table there are 50,000 or so clones, around three quarters of which are singletons. Single viable CD3+CD4+CD8-CD45RO+ cells were sorted as the memory CD4+ T cells. Positive selection with CD4 microbeads enriched total CD4+ T cells. The source of the sample is a study of memory CD4+ T cells and cytomegalovirus serostatus. Study findings and constraints: Suggested: most of the CMV-linked TCR signature lies in CD4+ memory cells.

Germline trimming cut 3 bases from V and 4 bases from J; bases unmatched to any gene: 10. The CDR3 is 16 amino acids. Germline V gene data show CDR1 as SGHRS and CDR2 as YFSETQ. The chain combines TRBV5-1 with TRBJ2-3; TRBD1 aligns across 8 bases. This clonotype originated in an adult in good health and CMV-seronegative. The sample consisted of memory CD4+ T cells from blood. The chain's CDR3 is CASSSGQGRGADTQYF. In DNA form, the CDR3 reads TGCGCCAGCAGCTCCGGACAGGGCCGGGGCGCAGATACGCAGTATTTT.